The 17 T cell receptor beta chains in this list originate from one sample, sequenced in a study of regulatory T cells in long-lasting Graves disease. CDR3 regions were amplified by Arm-PCR using iRepertoire HTBI primers to build TCR beta libraries. From the multiplex PCR reads, TCRdb called clonotypes with MiXCR, one entry per CDR3 protein. The sample carries roughly 490,000 distinct CDR3 sequences, 22% recorded once. The time point here: persistent/refractory GD, antithyroid drugs over 5 years with positive TRAb. The TCR library used RNA extracted from PBMCs. The specimen was peripheral blood mononuclear cells (PBMCs), collected when the disease was refractory, from a patient treated with antithyroid drugs. These receptors were obtained from a female donor with Graves disease.

This chain joins TRBV7-9 and TRBJ1-4; a weak D match, TRBD1 (5 bases). This CDR3 has 16 amino acids. V shed 1 base and J shed 7 bases, with 16 bases lying between them. Germline CDR1 SEHNR, CDR2 FQNEAQ (reference sequence). The CDR3 bases are TGTGCCAGCAGCTTAGGTCGGACCGCTGGGGGTGAAAAACTGTTTTTT. Amino acid sequence: CASSLGRTAGGEKLFF.

This chain connects TRBV18 to TRBJ2-7; no definite D call. The CDR3 is made up of 13 amino acids. The V end was cut by 2 bases, the J end by 3 bases, with 8 bases between. Germline CDR1 is KGHSH and CDR2 is LQKENI. CDR3 protein: CASSPGVYYEQYF. The CDR3 DNA sequence: TGTGCCAGCTCACCAGGAGTATACTACGAGCAGTACTTC. Full variable domain (outside the CDR3, taken from reference TRBV18 and TRBJ2-7): NAGVMQNPRHLVRRRGQEARLRCSPMKGHSHVYWYRQLPEEGLKFMVYLQKENIIDESGMPKERFSAEFPKEGPSILRIQQVVRGDSAAYFCASSPGVYYEQYFGPGTRLTVT.

This clonotype was counted ten times or more. The chain combines TRBV6-5 with TRBJ2-5, with 11 bases aligning to TRBD2. V gave up 0 bases and J gave up 4 bases; unmatched junction bases: 4. Germline lookup yields CDR1 MNHEY and CDR2 SVGAGI. The CDR3 has 16 residues. The CDR3 loop reads CASSYSGLAVGETQYF. DNA of the CDR3: TGTGCCAGCAGTTACTCGGGACTAGCGGTTGGAGAGACCCAGTACTTC.

The chain couples TRBV5-1 to TRBJ2-7; a weak D match, TRBD2 (6 bases). CDR1 is SGHRS, CDR2 YFSETQ, per germline. The V and J ends lost 0 bases and 5 bases respectively, with 18 bases between them. The CDR3 has 16 amino acids. This CDR3 reads CASSLEQQGGFHEQYF. In nucleotides, the CDR3 is TGCGCCAGCAGCTTGGAGCAGCAGGGAGGTTTCCACGAGCAGTACTTC.

The chain combines TRBV29-1 with TRBJ1-1, with TRBD1 as a possible D gene (6 bases). Looked up from germline, CDR1 is SQVTM and CDR2 is ANQGSEA. V lost 3 bases, J lost 2 bases, and 19 bases lay in between. The CDR3 covers 16 residues. CDR3 in DNA: TGCAGCGTTGACGAGACAACCCACAGGGCTAACACTGAAGCTTTCTTT. Its translation: CSVDETTHRANTEAFF.

This clonotype has more than one count but fewer than ten. This chain joins TRBV3-1 and TRBJ1-6; D unclear. There are 17 residues in the CDR3. The germline CDR1 and CDR2 sequences are LGHDT and YNNKEL (reference sequence). V shed 0 bases and J shed 11 bases, with 20 bases lying between them. The CDR3 loop is CASSQESWLAVRTPLHF. The DNA for the CDR3 is TGTGCCAGCAGCCAAGAAAGTTGGTTGGCCGTAAGGACACCCCTCCACTTT.

The rearrangement links TRBV20-1 to TRBJ1-5; D not resolved. There are 16 residues in the CDR3. Germline-derived CDR1 and CDR2 are DFQATT and SNEGSKA (reference sequence). With 6 bases removed from V and 0 bases from J, the gap between germline ends came to 18 bases. The DNA of the CDR3 is TGCAGTGCAGCAGGCCCGGGAGCTTATAGCAATCAGCCCCAGCATTTT. Its translation: CSAAGPGAYSNQPQHF.

This clonotype was counted ten times or more. The chain links TRBV5-1 to TRBJ1-2; perhaps TRBD1 as D (5 bases). The germline V gene has CDR1 SGHRS and CDR2 YFSETQ. V was trimmed by 4 bases and J by 1 base, leaving 20 bases between them. The CDR3 runs 17 residues. CDR3 nucleotides: TGCGCCAGCAGCGGTGGGACGCAGGAGATGCTTAACTATGGCTACACCTTC. Amino acids: CASSGGTQEMLNYGYTF.

This clonotype occurred a few times. The chain has TRBV12-3 or TRBV12-4 and TRBJ2-3; D might be TRBD1 or TRBD2, each matching 5 bases. The V end lost 7 bases, the J end lost 6 bases, and 20 bases lay between the germline ends. The length of the CDR3 is 15 residues. For the CDR3, the DNA is TGTGCCAGCAACCGGGACCCCCGTCGAGCGGATACGCAGTATTTT. Translated: CASNRDPRRADTQYF.

Remarks on this clonotype: A much bigger clone sits one base away, suggesting this may be a read error. The chain joins TRBV28 to TRBJ1-1; D remains unclear. Trimming left V 6 bases short and J 0 bases short, with 11 bases between. CDR3 length: 14 amino acids. CDR1 and CDR2 from the germline V gene are MDHEN and SYDVKM. CDR3 nucleotide sequence: TGTGCCAGCAGCCCTTTATATTTGAACACTGAAGCTTTCTTT. It codes for CASSPLYLNTEAFF.

This clonotype was counted between two and nine times. This chain uses TRBV11-2 with TRBJ2-7; 10 positions agree with TRBD1. The CDR3 covers 14 residues. Germline loops: CDR1 SGHAT, CDR2 FQNNGV. Trimming took 3 bases from V and 4 from J; bases not matched to a gene: 3. Here the CDR3 DNA reads TGTGCCAGCAGCTTGGACAGGGGGGGATACGAGCAGTACTTC. Protein sequence: CASSLDRGGYEQYF.

The V and J genes are TRBV29-1 and TRBJ2-6, with no clear D. The length of the CDR3 is 15 residues. Germline assignment: CDR1 SQVTM and CDR2 ANQGSEA. With 4 bases removed from V and 0 bases from J, the gap between germline ends came to 10 bases. The CDR3: CSVAGTSSGANVLTF. As DNA, the CDR3 is TGCAGCGTTGCCGGTACGAGCTCTGGGGCCAACGTCCTGACTTTC.

The gene calls are TRBV6-2 or TRBV6-3 and TRBJ2-4, with D tentatively TRBD1 or TRBD2 (5 bases each). Trimming left V 2 bases short and J 5 bases short, with 16 bases between. The CDR3 loop spans 16 amino acids. CDR1 MNHEY and CDR2 SVGEGT come from the germline V gene. CDR3 DNA: TGTGCCAGCAGTTACCCCGGGACCGGTGGCGAAAACATTCAGTACTTC. This translates into CASSYPGTGGENIQYF.

The rearrangement links TRBV20-1 to TRBJ1-2; a weak D match, TRBD1 (5 bases). Per germline, CDR1 DFQATT and CDR2 SNEGSKA (reference sequence). The CDR3 is 14 amino acids. The chain's CDR3 is CSPRTRTGRRGYTF. CDR3 DNA: TGCAGCCCTAGAACCAGGACGGGACGACGTGGCTACACCTTC.

The chain combines TRBV7-9 with TRBJ1-5; D unresolved. V was cut by 5 bases and J by 2 bases, with 13 bases left in between. Germline values: CDR1 SEHNR, CDR2 FQNEAQ (reference sequence). The CDR3 is 15 amino acids. CDR3 in DNA: TGTGCCAGCAGCCCCGAAGGAGTGGGCAATCAGCCCCAGCATTTT. The encoded protein is CASSPEGVGNQPQHF.

The rearrangement joins TRBV28 to TRBJ2-6; no firm D call. The germline CDR1 and CDR2 sequences are MDHEN and SYDVKM. This CDR3 spans 19 amino acids. V lost 10 bases to trimming and J lost 0 bases, with 25 bases between them. The CDR3 loop is CATTPMEELGSSGANVLTF. CDR3 coding DNA: TGTGCCACCACGCCAATGGAAGAATTGGGGTCCTCTGGGGCCAACGTCCTGACTTTC.

This clonotype has a handful of counts. The chain uses TRBV9 and TRBJ2-5; tentative D call: TRBD1 (6 bases). This CDR3 spans 16 amino acids. CDR1 and CDR2 from the germline V gene are SGDLS and YYNGEE. Trimming left V 0 bases short and J 5 bases short, with 17 bases between. The CDR3 DNA follows: TGTGCCAGCAGCGTAGGGGGCTGGGGTGGGGGCGAGACCCAGTACTTC. Translated, it gives CASSVGGWGGGETQYF.